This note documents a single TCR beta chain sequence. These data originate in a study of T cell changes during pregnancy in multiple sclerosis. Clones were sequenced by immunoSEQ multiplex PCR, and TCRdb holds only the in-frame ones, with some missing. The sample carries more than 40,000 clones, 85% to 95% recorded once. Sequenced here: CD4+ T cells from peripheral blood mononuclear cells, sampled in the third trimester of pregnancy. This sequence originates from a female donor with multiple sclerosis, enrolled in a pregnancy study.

CDR3 protein: CASSLRLAGYEQYF. CDR3 sequence (DNA): TGCGCCAGCAGCTTGAGACTAGCGGGCTACGAGCAGTACTTC. The chain joins TRBV5-1 to TRBJ2-7; 10 positions agree with TRBD2. The germline gives CDR1 SGHRS, CDR2 YFSETQ. CDR3 length: 14 amino acids. V lost 1 base to trimming and J lost 3 bases; unmatched junction nucleotides: 1.